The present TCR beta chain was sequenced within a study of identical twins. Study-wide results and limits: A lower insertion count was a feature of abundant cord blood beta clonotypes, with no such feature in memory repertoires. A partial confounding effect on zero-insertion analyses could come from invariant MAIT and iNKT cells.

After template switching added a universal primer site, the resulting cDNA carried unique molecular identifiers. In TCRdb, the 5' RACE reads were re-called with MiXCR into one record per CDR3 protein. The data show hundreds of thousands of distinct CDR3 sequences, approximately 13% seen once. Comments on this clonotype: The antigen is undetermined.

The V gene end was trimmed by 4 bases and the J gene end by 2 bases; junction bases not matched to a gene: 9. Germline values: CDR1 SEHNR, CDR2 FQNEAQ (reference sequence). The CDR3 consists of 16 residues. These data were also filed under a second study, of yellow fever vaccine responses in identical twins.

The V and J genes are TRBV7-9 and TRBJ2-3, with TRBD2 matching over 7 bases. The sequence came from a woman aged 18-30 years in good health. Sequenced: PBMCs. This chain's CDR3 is CASSSWGGKLTDTQYF. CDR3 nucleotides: TGTGCCAGCAGCTCATGGGGGGGGAAACTCACAGATACGCAGTATTTT.